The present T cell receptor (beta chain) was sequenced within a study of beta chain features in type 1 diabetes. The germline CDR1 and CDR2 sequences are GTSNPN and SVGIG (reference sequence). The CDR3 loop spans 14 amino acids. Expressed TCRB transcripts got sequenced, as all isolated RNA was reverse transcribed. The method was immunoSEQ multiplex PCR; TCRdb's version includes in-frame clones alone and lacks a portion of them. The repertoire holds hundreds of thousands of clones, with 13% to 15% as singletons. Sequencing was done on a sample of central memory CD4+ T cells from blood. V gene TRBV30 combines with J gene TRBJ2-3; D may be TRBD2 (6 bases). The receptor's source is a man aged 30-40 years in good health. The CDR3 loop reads CASYRRAGADTQYF. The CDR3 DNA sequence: TGTGCAAGTTATCGGAGGGCCGGGGCAGATACGCAGTATTTT.